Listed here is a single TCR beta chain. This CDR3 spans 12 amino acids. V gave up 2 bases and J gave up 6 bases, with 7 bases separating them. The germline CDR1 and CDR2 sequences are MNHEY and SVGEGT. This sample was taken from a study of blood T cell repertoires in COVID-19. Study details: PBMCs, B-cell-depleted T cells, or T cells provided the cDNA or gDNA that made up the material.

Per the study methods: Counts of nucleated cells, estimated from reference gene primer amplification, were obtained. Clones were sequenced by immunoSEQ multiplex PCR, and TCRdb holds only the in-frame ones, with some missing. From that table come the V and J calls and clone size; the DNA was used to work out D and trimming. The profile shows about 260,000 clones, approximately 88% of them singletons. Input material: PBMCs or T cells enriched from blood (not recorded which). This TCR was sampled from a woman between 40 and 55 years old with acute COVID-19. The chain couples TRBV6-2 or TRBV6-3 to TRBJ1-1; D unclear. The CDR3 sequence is CASSYTQAEAFF. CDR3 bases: TGTGCCAGCAGTTACACTCAGGCTGAAGCTTTCTTT.